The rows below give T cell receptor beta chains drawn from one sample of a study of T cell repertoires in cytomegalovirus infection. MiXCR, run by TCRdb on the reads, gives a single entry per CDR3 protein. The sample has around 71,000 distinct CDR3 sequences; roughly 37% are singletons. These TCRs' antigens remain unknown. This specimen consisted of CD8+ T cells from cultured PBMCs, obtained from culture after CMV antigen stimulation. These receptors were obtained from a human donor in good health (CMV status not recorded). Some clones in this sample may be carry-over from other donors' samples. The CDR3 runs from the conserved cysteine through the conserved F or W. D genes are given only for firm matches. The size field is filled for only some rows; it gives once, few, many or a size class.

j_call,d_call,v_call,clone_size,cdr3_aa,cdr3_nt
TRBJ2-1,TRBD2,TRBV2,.,CASSDAGVEQFF,TGTGCCAGCAGTGATGCGGGGGTTGAGCAGTTCTTC
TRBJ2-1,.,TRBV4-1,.,CASSQDSTLPSPEQFF,TGCGCCAGCAGCCAGGATTCCACGCTACCATCTCCTGAGCAGTTCTTC
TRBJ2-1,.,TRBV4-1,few,CASSPSAGSSYNEQFF,TGCGCCAGCAGCCCCTCAGCGGGTTCCTCCTACAATGAGCAGTTCTTC
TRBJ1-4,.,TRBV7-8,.,CASSVTGSGGNEKLFF,TGTGCCAGCAGCGTCACAGGGTCGGGGGGTAATGAAAAACTGTTTTTT
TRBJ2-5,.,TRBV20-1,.,CSASGEETQYF,TGCAGTGCTAGCGGGGAAGAGACCCAGTACTTC
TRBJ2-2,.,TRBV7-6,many,CAFRAPNTGELFF,TGTGCCTTCCGGGCCCCGAACACCGGGGAGCTGTTTTTT
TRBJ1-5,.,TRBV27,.,CASSGPRQGRGNQPQHF,TGTGCCAGCAGCGGGCCCCGACAAGGAAGGGGCAATCAGCCCCAGCATTTT
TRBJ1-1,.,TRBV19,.,CASSRQPVWMNTEAFF,TGTGCCAGTAGTAGGCAGCCGGTATGGATGAACACTGAAGCTTTCTTT
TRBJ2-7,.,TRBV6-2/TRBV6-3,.,CASSYAYEQYF,TGTGCCAGCAGTTACGCCTACGAGCAGTACTTC
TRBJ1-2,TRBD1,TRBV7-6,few,CASSLGEGAPYGYTF,TGTGCCAGCAGCTTAGGGGAGGGGGCTCCCTATGGCTACACCTTC
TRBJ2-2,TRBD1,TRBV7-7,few,CASSLALYRGQNTGELFF,TGTGCTAGCAGCTTAGCCCTGTACAGGGGGCAGAACACCGGGGAGCTGTTTTTT
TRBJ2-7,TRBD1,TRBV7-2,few,CASSFTGQGAFKTYEQYF,TGTGCCAGCAGCTTCACGGGACAGGGGGCGTTTAAGACCTACGAGCAGTACTTC
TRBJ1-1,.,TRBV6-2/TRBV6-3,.,CASSYLGSGVNTEAFF,TGTGCCAGCAGTTACTTGGGTTCCGGGGTGAACACTGAAGCTTTCTTT
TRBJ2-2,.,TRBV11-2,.,CASSPVLVAGHINTGELFF,TGTGCCAGCAGCCCGGTCCTAGTTGCGGGACACATTAACACCGGGGAGCTGTTTTTT
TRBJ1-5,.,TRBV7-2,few,CASSLDISSNQPQHF,TGTGCCAGCAGCTTAGACATCAGTAGCAATCAGCCCCAGCATTTT
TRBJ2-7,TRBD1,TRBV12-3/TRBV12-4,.,CASSADRGHYEQYF,TGTGCCAGCAGTGCCGACAGGGGTCATTACGAGCAGTACTTC
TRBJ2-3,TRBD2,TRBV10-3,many,CAISMGLAGTTSTDTQYF,TGTGCCATCAGTATGGGACTAGCTGGAACTACTAGCACAGATACGCAGTATTTT
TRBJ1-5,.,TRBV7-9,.,CASSLERDNQPQHF,TGTGCCAGCAGCTTAGAGCGGGACAATCAGCCCCAGCATTTT
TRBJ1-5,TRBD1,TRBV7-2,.,CASSQGGAHQPQHF,TGTGCCAGCAGCCAGGGGGGGGCCCATCAGCCCCAGCATTTT
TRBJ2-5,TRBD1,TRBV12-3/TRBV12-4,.,CASSLSGTEQETQYF,TGTGCCAGCAGTTTATCCGGGACAGAACAAGAGACCCAGTACTTC
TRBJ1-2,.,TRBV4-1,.,CASSQGKGISYGYTF,TGCGCCAGCAGCCAAGGGAAGGGGATAAGCTATGGCTACACCTTC
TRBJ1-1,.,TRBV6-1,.,CATLASPTEAFF,TGTGCCACACTGGCGTCGCCCACTGAAGCTTTCTTT
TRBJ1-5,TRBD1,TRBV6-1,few,CASSDDRQGPDQPQHF,TGTGCCAGCAGTGACGACCGACAGGGACCAGATCAGCCCCAGCATTTT
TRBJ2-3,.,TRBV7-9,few,CASSFRENSTDTQYF,TGTGCCAGCAGCTTTAGAGAGAATAGCACAGATACGCAGTATTTT
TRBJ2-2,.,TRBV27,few,CASSVSSGELFF,TGTGCCAGCAGTGTGAGTTCTGGGGAGCTGTTTTTT
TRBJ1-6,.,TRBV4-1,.,CASSQEGRARFGDSPLHF,TGCGCCAGCAGCCAAGAGGGTCGGGCCCGTTTTGGGGATTCACCCCTCCACTTT
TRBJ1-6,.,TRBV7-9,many,CASRDTGYYSPLHF,TGTGCCAGCAGGGACACAGGGTACTATTCACCCCTCCACTTT
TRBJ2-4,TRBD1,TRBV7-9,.,CASSLVDAGTAETKNIQYF,TGTGCCAGCAGCTTAGTGGACGCCGGGACAGCTGAAACCAAAAACATTCAGTACTTC